This T cell receptor (beta chain) comes out of a study of yellow fever vaccine responses in identical twins. V gave up 2 bases and J gave up 6 bases; unmatched junction bases: 9. Looked up from germline, CDR1 is SGHNT and CDR2 is YYREEE (reference sequence). The CDR3 runs 17 residues. Whole-study findings and limits: Reported findings indicate that twins' vaccine T cell responses seemed partially convergent, partially personalized.

One entry per CDR3 protein results from TCRdb running MiXCR on the RT-PCR reads. The sample includes 9,800 or so distinct CDR3 sequences, over 80% seen only once; the top ten take roughly 1.9%. As for this clonotype: Its specificity is unknown.

The source is a woman under 30 who received the yellow fever vaccine. The rearrangement joins TRBV5-4 to TRBJ2-1; the match to TRBD2 covers 12 bases. The sample here was T cells from blood (PBMCs), unsorted or a sorted subset (not recorded which), taken before or after yellow fever vaccination (not recorded which). CDR3 sequence reads: CASSLGLAGTLVNEQFF. The CDR3 nucleotides read TGTGCCAGCAGCTTAGGACTAGCGGGAACTTTAGTCAATGAGCAGTTCTTC.